This is a list of T cell receptor beta chains from one sample in a study of cytomegalovirus exposure and HLA in healthy donors. Sequenced by immunoSEQ multiplex PCR; TCRdb stores in-frame clones only, minus some. The sample table sets out around 77,000 clones. The specimen sequenced was PBMCs. The source is a man aged 50 to 60 in good health and CMV-seropositive. Both conserved end residues are part of each CDR3. A D gene is named only where the DNA matches it firmly.

length	J	D	V	CDR3	DNA
11	TRBJ1-4	.	TRBV7-9	CAERVNEKLFF	TGTGCCGAACGCGTTAATGAAAAACTGTTTTTT
15	TRBJ1-4	TRBD1	TRBV6-5	CASADRGATNEKLFF	TGTGCCAGCGCGGACAGGGGAGCGACTAATGAAAAACTGTTTTTT
11	TRBJ1-2	TRBD1	TRBV30	CAWGQGRGYTF	TGTGCCTGGGGACAGGGCCGCGGCTACACCTTC
14	TRBJ2-3	TRBD2	TRBV4-1	CASGLSGATDTQYF	TGCGCCAGCGGTCTTAGCGGGGCCACAGATACGCAGTATTTT
15	TRBJ1-2	.	TRBV9	CASSGGYDRVYGYTF	TGTGCCAGCAGCGGAGGCTACGACAGAGTCTATGGCTACACCTTC
16	TRBJ2-1	TRBD2	TRBV2	CASSEGSSGVDNEQFF	TGTGCCAGCAGCGAGGGTTCTAGCGGGGTAGACAATGAGCAGTTCTTC
15	TRBJ1-2	TRBD1	TRBV2	CASSERQGLIYGYTF	TGTGCCAGCAGTGAACGACAGGGGTTAATCTATGGCTACACCTTC
13	TRBJ1-2	.	TRBV6-5	CASSSQGGDGYTF	TGTGCCAGCAGTTCCCAGGGTGGGGATGGCTACACCTTC
14	TRBJ2-2	.	TRBV19	CASSIGRNTGELFF	TGTGCCAGTAGTATCGGGAGAAATACCGGGGAGCTGTTTTTT
13	TRBJ1-1	.	TRBV30	CAWKGAEDTEAFF	TGTGCCTGGAAAGGGGCAGAGGACACTGAAGCTTTCTTT
15	TRBJ1-2	.	TRBV10-2	CASSESEGRVGGYTF	TGCGCCAGCAGTGAGTCTGAGGGAAGGGTCGGAGGCTACACCTTC
18	TRBJ1-4	.	TRBV6-1	CASSDCPSLLVDNEKLFF	TGTGCCAGCAGTGACTGTCCAAGTCTCCTAGTCGACAATGAAAAACTGTTTTTT
15	TRBJ1-5	.	TRBV7-2	CASSLWQGNNQPQHF	TGTGCCAGCAGCTTATGGCAGGGGAACAATCAGCCCCAGCATTTT
15	TRBJ2-1	.	TRBV4-1	CASSQGGQKYNEQFF	TGCGCCAGCAGCCAAGGCGGGCAGAAATACAATGAGCAGTTCTTC
12	TRBJ1-2	.	TRBV30	CACTDRPYGYTF	TGTGCCTGTACGGACAGACCCTATGGCTACACCTTC
16	TRBJ2-2	TRBD1	TRBV5-6	CASSYLGQGNTGELFF	TGTGCCAGCAGCTACCTGGGACAGGGCAACACCGGGGAGCTGTTTTTT
13	TRBJ2-1	TRBD1	TRBV7-2	CASRTGPYNEQFF	TGTGCCAGCAGGACAGGGCCATACAATGAGCAGTTCTTC
14	TRBJ1-1	TRBD1	TRBV5-1	CASSTGQGFTEAFF	TGCGCCAGCAGCACGGGACAGGGGTTCACTGAAGCTTTCTTT
12	TRBJ1-1	TRBD1	TRBV19	CASSTGQEEAFF	TGTGCCAGTAGTACCGGACAGGAAGAAGCTTTCTTT
15	TRBJ2-5	TRBD2	TRBV6-1	CASTSGLAGQETQYF	TGTGCCAGCACCTCCGGACTAGCGGGGCAAGAGACCCAGTACTTC
14	TRBJ1-1	.	TRBV27	CASTLRGSYTEAFF	TGTGCCAGCACCCTTCGAGGGAGTTACACTGAAGCTTTCTTT
13	TRBJ1-2	TRBD1	TRBV6-1	CAVFRGVGEGYTF	TGTGCCGTCTTCAGGGGGGTGGGCGAGGGCTACACCTTC
13	TRBJ1-2	.	TRBV6-5	CASSYYTQDGYTF	TGTGCCAGCAGTTATTACACTCAGGATGGCTACACCTTC
16	TRBJ1-1	.	TRBV18	CASSPPGLGRTSEAFF	TGTGCCAGCTCACCACCGGGGTTGGGGAGAACCTCTGAAGCTTTCTTT
14	TRBJ2-5	.	TRBV7-9	CASSPTDSQETQYF	TGTGCCAGCAGCCCGACGGACTCCCAAGAGACCCAGTACTTC
12	TRBJ2-1	.	TRBV7-9	CASSGTYNEQFF	TGTGCCAGCAGCGGGACTTACAATGAGCAGTTCTTC
17	TRBJ2-3	TRBD1	TRBV9	CASTLDPTGTFTDTQYF	TGTGCCAGCACCCTAGATCCGACAGGGACCTTCACAGATACGCAGTATTTT
15	TRBJ1-3	TRBD1	TRBV6-5	CASSYSNRQGDTIYF	TGTGCCAGCAGTTACTCGAACAGACAGGGGGACACCATATATTTT
16	TRBJ2-7	.	TRBV2	CASSETLADFSYEQYF	TGTGCCAGCAGTGAAACTCTGGCAGACTTTTCCTACGAGCAGTACTTC
12	TRBJ1-1	.	TRBV2	CASKLIQTEAFF	TGTGCCAGCAAATTAATACAGACAGAAGCTTTCTTT
15	TRBJ1-1	.	TRBV5-1	CASRQAGDMDSEAFF	TGCGCCAGCAGGCAGGCAGGGGACATGGACTCTGAAGCTTTCTTT
11	TRBJ2-1	.	TRBV7-3	CASSLGGEQFF	TGTGCCAGCAGCTTGGGGGGTGAGCAGTTCTTC
14	TRBJ2-3	.	TRBV19	CASSTPVGTDTQYF	TGTGCCAGTAGTACCCCAGTGGGCACAGATACGCAGTATTTT
13	TRBJ1-1	TRBD1	TRBV7-8	CASSLGGTVEAFF	TGTGCCAGCAGCTTAGGCGGGACAGTTGAAGCTTTCTTT
14	TRBJ2-4	TRBD2	TRBV7-2	CASSRDQRDPREYF	TGTGCCAGCAGCCGGGACCAGCGGGACCCACGGGAGTACTTC
15	TRBJ2-6	.	TRBV12-5	CASGLTGTGANVLTF	TGTGCTAGTGGTTTGACCGGGACAGGGGCCAACGTCCTGACTTTC
17	TRBJ2-3	.	TRBV7-9	CASSSPQGAVSTDTQYF	TGTGCCAGCAGTTCCCCACAGGGAGCTGTAAGCACAGATACGCAGTATTTT
17	TRBJ2-3	TRBD1	TRBV19	CASSIGFPGQTTDTQYF	TGTGCCAGTAGTATAGGATTCCCGGGACAGACCACAGATACGCAGTATTTT
13	TRBJ2-5	TRBD2	TRBV5-1	CASSFGTKETQYF	TGCGCCAGCAGCTTCGGGACTAAAGAGACCCAGTACTTC
14	TRBJ1-1	.	TRBV2	CASSLQRAETEAFF	TGTGCCAGCAGTCTCCAGAGGGCGGAGACTGAAGCTTTCTTT
16	TRBJ2-7	TRBD2	TRBV5-1	CASSLTGGGYSYEQYF	TGCGCCAGCAGCCTGACCGGGGGGGGATACTCATACGAGCAGTACTTC
12	TRBJ2-3	.	TRBV19	CASSSPGDTQYF	TGTGCCAGTAGTTCCCCCGGTGATACGCAGTATTTT
13	TRBJ2-5	.	TRBV27	CASSLSTEQTQYF	TGTGCCAGCAGTTTGTCGACTGAGCAGACCCAGTACTTC
16	TRBJ1-1	TRBD1	TRBV5-1	CASSLGDRGLNTEAFF	TGCGCCAGCAGCTTGGGGGACAGGGGGTTGAACACTGAAGCTTTCTTT
15	TRBJ1-2	TRBD1	TRBV7-8	CASSSRDRAGKGYTF	TGTGCCAGCAGCTCCCGGGACAGGGCAGGGAAAGGCTACACCTTC
15	TRBJ2-2	TRBD2	TRBV7-2	CASSLGGAGTGELFF	TGTGCCAGCAGCCTCGGGGGGGCGGGGACCGGGGAGCTGTTTTTT
16	TRBJ2-2	.	TRBV5-5	CASSFYRVRGSGELFF	TGTGCCAGCAGCTTCTATCGTGTAAGGGGGAGCGGGGAGCTGTTTTTT
14	TRBJ1-2	.	TRBV7-8	CASSPRDSYYGYTF	TGTGCCAGCAGCCCCCGAGACAGCTACTATGGCTACACCTTC
15	TRBJ2-7	TRBD1	TRBV19	CASSTGQGLSYEQYF	TGTGCCAGTAGTACCGGACAGGGATTATCCTACGAGCAGTACTTC
13	TRBJ1-5	.	TRBV9	CASSSDGYQPQHF	TGTGCCAGCAGTAGCGACGGATATCAGCCCCAGCATTTT
14	TRBJ2-5	TRBD2	TRBV7-2	CASSPGTSLREQYF	TGTGCCAGCAGCCCCGGGACTAGCCTTAGGGAGCAGTACTTC
13	TRBJ1-2	.	TRBV6-5	CASSYDRLYGYTF	TGTGCCAGCAGTTACGACAGGTTATATGGCTACACCTTC
15	TRBJ1-2	TRBD1	TRBV5-6	CASSFGQGALNGYTF	TGTGCCAGCAGCTTCGGACAGGGGGCGTTAAATGGCTACACCTTC